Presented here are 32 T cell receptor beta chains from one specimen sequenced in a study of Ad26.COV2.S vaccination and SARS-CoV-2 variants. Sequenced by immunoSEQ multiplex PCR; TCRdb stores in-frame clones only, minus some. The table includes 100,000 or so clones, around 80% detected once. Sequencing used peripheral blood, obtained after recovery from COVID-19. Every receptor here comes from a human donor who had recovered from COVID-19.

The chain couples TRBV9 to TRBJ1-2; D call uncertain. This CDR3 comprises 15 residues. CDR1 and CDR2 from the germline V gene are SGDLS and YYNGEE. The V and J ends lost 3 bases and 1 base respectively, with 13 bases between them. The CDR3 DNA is TGTGCCAGCAGCGCGAGGCCTACTCGTAACTATGGCTACACCTTC. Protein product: CASSARPTRNYGYTF.

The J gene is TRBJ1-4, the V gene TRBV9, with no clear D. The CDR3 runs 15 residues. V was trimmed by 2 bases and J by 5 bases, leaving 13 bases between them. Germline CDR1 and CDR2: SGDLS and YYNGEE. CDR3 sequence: CASSVNRQPNEKLFF. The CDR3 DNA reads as TGTGCCAGCAGCGTGAATCGGCAGCCGAATGAAAAACTGTTTTTT.

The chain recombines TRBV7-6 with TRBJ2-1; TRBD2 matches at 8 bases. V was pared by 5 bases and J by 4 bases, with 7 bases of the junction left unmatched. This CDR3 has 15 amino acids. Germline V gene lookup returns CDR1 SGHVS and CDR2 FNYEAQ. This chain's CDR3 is CASSISGAIYNEQFF. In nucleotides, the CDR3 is TGTGCCAGCAGCATTAGCGGGGCGATTTACAATGAGCAGTTCTTC.

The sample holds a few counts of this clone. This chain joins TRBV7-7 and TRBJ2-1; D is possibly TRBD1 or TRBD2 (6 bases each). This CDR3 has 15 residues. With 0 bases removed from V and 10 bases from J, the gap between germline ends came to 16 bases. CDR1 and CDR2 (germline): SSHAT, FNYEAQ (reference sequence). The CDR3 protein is CASSLAGGSQEEQFF. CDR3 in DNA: TGTGCCAGCAGCTTAGCGGGGGGCTCCCAGGAGGAGCAGTTCTTC.

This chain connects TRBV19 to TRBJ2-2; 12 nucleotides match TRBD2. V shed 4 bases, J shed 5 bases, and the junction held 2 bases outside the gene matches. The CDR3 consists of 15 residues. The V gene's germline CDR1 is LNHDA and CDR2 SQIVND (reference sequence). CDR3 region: CASSTSGGETGELFF. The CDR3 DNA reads TGTGCCAGTAGTACTAGCGGGGGGGAGACCGGGGAGCTGTTTTTT.

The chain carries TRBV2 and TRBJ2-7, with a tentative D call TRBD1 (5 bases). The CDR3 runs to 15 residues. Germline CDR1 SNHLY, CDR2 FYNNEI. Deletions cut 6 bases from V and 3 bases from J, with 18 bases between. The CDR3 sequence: CASSHTGDLFYEQYF. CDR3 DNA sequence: TGTGCCAGCAGCCACACAGGCGACTTATTCTACGAGCAGTACTTC.

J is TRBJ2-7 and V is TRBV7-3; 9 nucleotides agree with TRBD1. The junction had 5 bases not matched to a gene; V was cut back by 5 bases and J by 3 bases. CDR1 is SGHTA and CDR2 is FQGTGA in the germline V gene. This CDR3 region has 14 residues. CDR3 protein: CASSQWGQGYEQYF. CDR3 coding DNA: TGTGCCAGCAGCCAATGGGGACAGGGCTACGAGCAGTACTTC.

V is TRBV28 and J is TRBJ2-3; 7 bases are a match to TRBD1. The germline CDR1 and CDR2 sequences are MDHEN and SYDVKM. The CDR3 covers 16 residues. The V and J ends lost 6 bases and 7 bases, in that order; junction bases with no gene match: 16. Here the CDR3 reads CASSLSPRQGLYTQYF. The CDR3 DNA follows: TGTGCCAGCAGCCTATCCCCGAGACAGGGTTTGTATACGCAGTATTTT.

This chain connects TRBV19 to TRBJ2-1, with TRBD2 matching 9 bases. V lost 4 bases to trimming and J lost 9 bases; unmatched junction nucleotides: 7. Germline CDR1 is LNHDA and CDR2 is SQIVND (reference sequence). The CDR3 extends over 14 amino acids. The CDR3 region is CASSNGGGAGEQFF. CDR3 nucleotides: TGTGCCAGTAGTAATGGCGGGGGGGCCGGTGAGCAGTTCTTC.

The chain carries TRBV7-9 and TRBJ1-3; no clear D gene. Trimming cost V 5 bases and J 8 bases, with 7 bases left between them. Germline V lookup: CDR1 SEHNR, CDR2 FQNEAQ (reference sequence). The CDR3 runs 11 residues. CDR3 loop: CASSQADTIYF. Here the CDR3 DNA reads TGTGCCAGCAGCCAGGCGGACACCATATATTTT. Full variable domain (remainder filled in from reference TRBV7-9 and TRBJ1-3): DTGVSQNPRHKITKRGQNVTFRCDPISEHNRLYWYRQTLGQGPEFLTYFQNEAQLEKSRLLSDRFSAERPKGSFSTLEIQRTEQGDSAMYLCASSQADTIYFGEGSWLTVV.

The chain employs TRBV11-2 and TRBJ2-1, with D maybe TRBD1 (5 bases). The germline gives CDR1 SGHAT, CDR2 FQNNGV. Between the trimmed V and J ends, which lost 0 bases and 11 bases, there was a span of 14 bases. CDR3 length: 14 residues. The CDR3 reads CASSLDIGAQKQFF. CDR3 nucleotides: TGTGCCAGCAGCTTAGATATAGGGGCCCAAAAGCAGTTCTTC.

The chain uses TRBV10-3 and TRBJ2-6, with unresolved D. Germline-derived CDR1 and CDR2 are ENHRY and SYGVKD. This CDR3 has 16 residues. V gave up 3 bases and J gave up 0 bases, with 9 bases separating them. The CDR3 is CAISDGRSSGANVLTF. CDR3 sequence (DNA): TGTGCCATCAGTGACGGCAGGAGCTCTGGGGCCAACGTCCTGACTTTC.

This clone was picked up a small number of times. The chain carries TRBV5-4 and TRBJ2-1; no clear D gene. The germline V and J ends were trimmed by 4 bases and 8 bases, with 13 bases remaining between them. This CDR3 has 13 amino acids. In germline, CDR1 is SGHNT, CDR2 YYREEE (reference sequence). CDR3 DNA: TGTGCCAGCAGCCCCACGGCTTGGGATGAGCAGTTCTTC. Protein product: CASSPTAWDEQFF.

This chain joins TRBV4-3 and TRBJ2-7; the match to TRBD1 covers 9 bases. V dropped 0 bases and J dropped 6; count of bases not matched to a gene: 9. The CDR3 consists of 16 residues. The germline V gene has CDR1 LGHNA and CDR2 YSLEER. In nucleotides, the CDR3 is TGCGCCAGCAGCCAAGAAGCCGGGACAGGGCAGAGCGAGCAGTACTTC. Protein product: CASSQEAGTGQSEQYF.

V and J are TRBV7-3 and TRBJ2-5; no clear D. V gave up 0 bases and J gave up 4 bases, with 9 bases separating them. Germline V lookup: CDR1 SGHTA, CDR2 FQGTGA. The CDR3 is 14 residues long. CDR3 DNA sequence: TGTGCCAGCAGCTTAACGGCGAGCACAGAGACCCAGTACTTC. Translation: CASSLTASTETQYF. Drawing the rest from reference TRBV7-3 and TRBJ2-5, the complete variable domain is GAGVSQTPSNKVTEKGKYVELRCDPISGHTALYWYRQSLGQGPEFLIYFQGTGAADDSGLPNDRFFAVRPEGSVSTLKIQRTERGDSAVYLCASSLTASTETQYFGPGTRLLVL.

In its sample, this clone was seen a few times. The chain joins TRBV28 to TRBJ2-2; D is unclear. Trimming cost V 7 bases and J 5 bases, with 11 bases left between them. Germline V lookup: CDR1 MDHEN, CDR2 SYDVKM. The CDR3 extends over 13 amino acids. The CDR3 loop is CASKATETGELFF. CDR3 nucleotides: TGTGCCAGCAAGGCCACAGAGACCGGGGAGCTGTTTTTT.

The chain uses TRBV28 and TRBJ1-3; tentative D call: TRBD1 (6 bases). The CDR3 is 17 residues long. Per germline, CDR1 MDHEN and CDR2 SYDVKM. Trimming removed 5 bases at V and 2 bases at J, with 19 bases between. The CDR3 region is CASSPRTDLWAGNTIYF. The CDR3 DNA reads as TGTGCCAGCAGTCCCCGGACAGACCTATGGGCTGGAAACACCATATATTTT.

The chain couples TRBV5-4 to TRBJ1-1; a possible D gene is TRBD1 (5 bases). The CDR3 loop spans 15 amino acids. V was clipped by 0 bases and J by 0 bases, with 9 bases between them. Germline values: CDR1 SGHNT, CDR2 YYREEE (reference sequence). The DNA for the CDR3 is TGTGCCAGCAGCTTGGCAGGGATAATGAACACTGAAGCTTTCTTT. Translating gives CASSLAGIMNTEAFF.

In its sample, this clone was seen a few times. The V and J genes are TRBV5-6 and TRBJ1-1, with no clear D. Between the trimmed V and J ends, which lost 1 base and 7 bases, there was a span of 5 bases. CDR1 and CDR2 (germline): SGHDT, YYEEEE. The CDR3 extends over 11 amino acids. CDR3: CASSLSSEAFF. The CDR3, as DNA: TGTGCCAGCAGCTTGAGTAGTGAAGCTTTCTTT.

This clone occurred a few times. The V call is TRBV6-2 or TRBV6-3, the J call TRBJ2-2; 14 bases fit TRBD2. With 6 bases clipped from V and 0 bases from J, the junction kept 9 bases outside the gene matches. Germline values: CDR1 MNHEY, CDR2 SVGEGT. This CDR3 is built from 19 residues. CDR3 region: CASSLRGLAGDANTGELFF. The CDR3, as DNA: TGTGCCAGCAGCTTACGGGGACTAGCGGGGGACGCGAACACCGGGGAGCTGTTTTTT.

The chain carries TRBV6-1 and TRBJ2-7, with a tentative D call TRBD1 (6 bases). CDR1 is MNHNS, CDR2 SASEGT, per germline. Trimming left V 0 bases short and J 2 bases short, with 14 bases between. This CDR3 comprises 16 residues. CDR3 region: CASSEALVGDTYEQYF. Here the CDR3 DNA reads TGTGCCAGCAGTGAAGCGCTAGTGGGGGACACCTACGAGCAGTACTTC.

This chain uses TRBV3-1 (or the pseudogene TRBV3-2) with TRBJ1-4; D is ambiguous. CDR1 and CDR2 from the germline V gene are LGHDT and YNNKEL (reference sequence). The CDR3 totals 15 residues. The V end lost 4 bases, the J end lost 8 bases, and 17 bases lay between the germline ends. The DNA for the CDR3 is TGTGCCAGCAGCCCCCTCAGGCTATCGGGAGAAAAACTGTTTTTT. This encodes CASSPLRLSGEKLFF.

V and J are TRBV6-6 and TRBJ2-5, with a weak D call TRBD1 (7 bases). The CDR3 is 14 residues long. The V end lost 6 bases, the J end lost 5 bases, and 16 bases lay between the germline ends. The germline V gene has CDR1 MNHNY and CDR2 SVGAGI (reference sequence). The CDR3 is CASRRAGGMETQYF. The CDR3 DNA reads TGTGCCAGCAGGCGTGCAGGGGGGATGGAGACCCAGTACTTC.

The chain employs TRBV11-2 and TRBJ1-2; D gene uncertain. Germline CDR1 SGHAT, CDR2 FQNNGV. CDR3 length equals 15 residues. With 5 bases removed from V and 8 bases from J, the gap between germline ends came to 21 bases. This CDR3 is CASSHPGVGNIGYTF. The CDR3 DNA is TGTGCCAGCAGCCACCCCGGGGTCGGGAATATAGGCTACACCTTC.

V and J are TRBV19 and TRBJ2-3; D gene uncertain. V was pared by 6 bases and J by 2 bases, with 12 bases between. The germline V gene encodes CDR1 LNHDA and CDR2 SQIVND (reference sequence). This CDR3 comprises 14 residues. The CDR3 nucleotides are TGTGCCAGTAGCAGGTTGACCCCCACAGATACGCAGTATTTT. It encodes CASSRLTPTDTQYF.

CDR3 in DNA: TGTGCCAGCAACCTTCCCCTTGGTGGGGGGGGGTCACCCCTCCACTTT. It codes for CASNLPLGGGGSPLHF. The V and J genes are TRBV28 and TRBJ1-6, with a possible D match to TRBD1 (5 bases). CDR1 and CDR2 (germline): MDHEN, SYDVKM. The ends were cut back, 7 bases at V and 10 bases at J, with 23 bases in the middle. The CDR3 is made up of 16 amino acids.

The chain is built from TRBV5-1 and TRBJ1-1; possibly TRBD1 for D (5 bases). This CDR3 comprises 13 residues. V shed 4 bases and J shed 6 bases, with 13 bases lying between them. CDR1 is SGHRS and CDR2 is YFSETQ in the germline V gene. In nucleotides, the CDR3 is TGCGCCAGCAGCCCACGGGACGTGGCTGAAGCTTTCTTT. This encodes CASSPRDVAEAFF. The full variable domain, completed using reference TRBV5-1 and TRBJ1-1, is KAGVTQTPRYLIKTRGQQVTLSCSPISGHRSVSWYQQTPGQGLQFLFEYFSETQRNKGNFPGRFSGRQFSNSRSEMNVSTLELGDSALYLCASSPRDVAEAFFGQGTRLTVV.

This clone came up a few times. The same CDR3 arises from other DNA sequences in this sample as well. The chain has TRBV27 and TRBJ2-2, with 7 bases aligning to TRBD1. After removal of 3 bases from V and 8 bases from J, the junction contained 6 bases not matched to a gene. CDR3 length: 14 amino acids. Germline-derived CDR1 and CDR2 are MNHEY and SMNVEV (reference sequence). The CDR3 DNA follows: TGTGCCAGCAGTTTGAGACAGGGCTCAGGGGAGCTGTTTTTT. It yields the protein CASSLRQGSGELFF.

Written as DNA, the CDR3 is TGCGCCAGCAGCTTGGCGATGGACAGCAGCTACGAGCAGTACTTC. It specifies CASSLAMDSSYEQYF. The V call is TRBV5-1, the J call TRBJ2-7; tentative D call: TRBD1 (6 bases). Germline V gene data show CDR1 as SGHRS and CDR2 as YFSETQ. The V gene lost 0 bases and the J gene lost 3 bases, with 13 bases spanning the gap. The CDR3 consists of 15 residues.

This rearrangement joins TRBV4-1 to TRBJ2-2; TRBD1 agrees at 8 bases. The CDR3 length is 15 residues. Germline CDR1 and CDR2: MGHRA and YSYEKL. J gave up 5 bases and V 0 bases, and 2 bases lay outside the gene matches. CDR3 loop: CASSQEDRETGELFF. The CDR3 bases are TGCGCCAGCAGCCAAGAGGACAGGGAAACCGGGGAGCTGTTTTTT.

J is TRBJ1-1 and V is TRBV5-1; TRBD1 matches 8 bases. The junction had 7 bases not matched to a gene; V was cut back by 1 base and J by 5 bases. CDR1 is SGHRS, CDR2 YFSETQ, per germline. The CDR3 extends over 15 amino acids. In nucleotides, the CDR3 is TGCGCCAGCAGCTTGTCCGCAGGGGGCAAAACTGAAGCTTTCTTT. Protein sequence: CASSLSAGGKTEAFF.

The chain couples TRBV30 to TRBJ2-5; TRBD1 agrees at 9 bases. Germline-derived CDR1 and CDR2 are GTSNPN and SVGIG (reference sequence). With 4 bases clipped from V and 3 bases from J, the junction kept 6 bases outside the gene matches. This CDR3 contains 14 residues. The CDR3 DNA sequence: TGTGCCTGGACCGCCTGGACAGGGGAAGAGACCCAGTACTTC. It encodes CAWTAWTGEETQYF.